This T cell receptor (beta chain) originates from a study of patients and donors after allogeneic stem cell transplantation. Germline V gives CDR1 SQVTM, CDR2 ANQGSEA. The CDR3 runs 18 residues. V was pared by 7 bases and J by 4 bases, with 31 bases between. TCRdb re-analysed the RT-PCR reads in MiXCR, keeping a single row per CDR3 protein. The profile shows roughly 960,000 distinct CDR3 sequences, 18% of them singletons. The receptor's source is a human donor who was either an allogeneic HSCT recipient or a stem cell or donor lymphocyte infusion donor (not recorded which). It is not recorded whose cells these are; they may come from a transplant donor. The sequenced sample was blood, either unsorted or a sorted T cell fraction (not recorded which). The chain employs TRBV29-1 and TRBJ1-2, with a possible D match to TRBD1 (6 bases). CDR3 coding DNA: TGCAGCGCCACCCCCGGTGGGGACAACTCGTGGGTCTCCTATGGCTACACCTTC. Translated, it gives CSATPGGDNSWVSYGYTF.